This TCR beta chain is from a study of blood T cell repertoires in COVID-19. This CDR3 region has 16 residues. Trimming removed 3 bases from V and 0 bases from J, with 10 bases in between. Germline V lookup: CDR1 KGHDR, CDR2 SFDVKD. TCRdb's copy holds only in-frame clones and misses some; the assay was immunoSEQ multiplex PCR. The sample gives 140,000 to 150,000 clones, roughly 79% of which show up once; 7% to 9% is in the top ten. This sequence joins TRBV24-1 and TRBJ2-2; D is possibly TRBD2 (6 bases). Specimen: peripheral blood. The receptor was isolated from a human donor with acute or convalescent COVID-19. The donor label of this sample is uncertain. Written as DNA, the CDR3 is TGTGCCACCAGTGATGCGGGACGGACGAACACCGGGGAGCTGTTTTTT. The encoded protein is CATSDAGRTNTGELFF.